This TCR beta chain is from a study of cytotoxic CD8 clonotypes in ibrutinib-treated CLL. Libraries were prepared by immunoSEQ multiplex PCR; TCRdb keeps only in-frame clonotypes and omits some of them. This sample has around 310,000 clones, with roughly 85% found just once. The CDR3 spans 14 residues. The germline V gene encodes CDR1 SGHTA and CDR2 FQGNSA. Trimming stripped 4 bases from V and 6 bases from J, with 16 bases between. This clonotype was sampled from a human donor with chronic lymphocytic leukemia. The specimen was PBMCs, collected before ibrutinib treatment. The chain carries TRBV7-2 and TRBJ2-7; the D call may be TRBD1 or TRBD2 (5 bases each). CDR3 amino acids: CASSSPVGVSEQYF. The CDR3 coding sequence is TGTGCCAGCAGCTCCCCTGTGGGGGTCAGCGAGCAGTACTTC. Full variable domain (missing parts from reference TRBV7-2 and TRBJ2-7): GAGVSQSPSNKVTEKGKDVELRCDPISGHTALYWYRQSLGQGLEFLIYFQGNSAPDKSGLPSDRFSAERTGGSVSTLTIQRTQQEDSAVYLCASSSPVGVSEQYFGPGTRLTVT.